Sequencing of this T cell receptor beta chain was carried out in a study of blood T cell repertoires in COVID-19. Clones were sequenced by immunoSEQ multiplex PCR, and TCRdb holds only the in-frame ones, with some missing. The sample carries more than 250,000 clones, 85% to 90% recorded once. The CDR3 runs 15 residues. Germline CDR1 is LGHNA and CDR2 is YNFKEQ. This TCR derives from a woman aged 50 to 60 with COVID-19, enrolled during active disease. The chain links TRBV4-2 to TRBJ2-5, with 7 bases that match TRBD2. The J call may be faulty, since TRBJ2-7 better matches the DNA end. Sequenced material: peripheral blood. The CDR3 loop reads CASSDGDYLSYEQYF. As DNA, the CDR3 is TGTGCCAGCAGCGATGGGGACTACCTCTCCTACGAGCAGTACTTC.